These 18 T cell receptor beta chains were all obtained from the same sample, sequenced in a study of STAT5B mutations in CD4+ large granular lymphocyte leukemia. The assay was immunoSEQ multiplex PCR, and TCRdb's table has in-frame clones only and misses some. The sample lists about 10,000 clones, roughly 83% seen once, with roughly three quarters in the top ten. Sequencing was performed on PBMCs. These TCRs come from a man between 60 and 70 years old with CD4+ T-cell large granular lymphocyte leukemia.

This sequence joins TRBV27 and TRBJ2-7; the D gene is possibly TRBD1 (6 bases). This CDR3 comprises 15 residues. Per the germline V gene, CDR1 is MNHEY and CDR2 is SMNVEV (reference sequence). Between the trimmed V and J ends, which lost 6 bases and 3 bases, there was a span of 18 bases. The CDR3 sequence is CASSLNDGTYYEQYF. CDR3 DNA: TGTGCCAGCAGCCTCAACGATGGGACATACTACGAGCAGTACTTC.

The chain is built from TRBV7-8 and TRBJ2-1, with 9 bases aligning to TRBD2. Per the germline V gene, CDR1 is SGHVS and CDR2 is FQNEAQ. The CDR3 is made up of 14 amino acids. The trim removed 5 bases at V and 10 bases at J, leaving 9 bases unmatched. DNA for the CDR3: TGTGCCAGCAGCCCTCCGACTAGCGGAATGGAGCAGTTCTTC. Residues: CASSPPTSGMEQFF. Based on the CDR3 plus reference TRBV7-8 and TRBJ2-1, the full variable domain is GAGVSQSPRYKVAKRGQDVALRCDPISGHVSLFWYQQALGQGPEFLTYFQNEAQLDKSGLPSDRFFAERPEGSVSTLKIQRTQQEDSAVYLCASSPPTSGMEQFFGPGTRLTVL.

This clone was counted a single time. This chain uses TRBV4-1 with TRBJ2-1; D remains unclear. CDR3 length equals 11 residues. The germline gives CDR1 MGHRA, CDR2 YSYEKL. V dropped 4 bases and J dropped 10 bases, with 8 bases sitting between them. The CDR3 bases are TGCGCCAGCAGCCTGAGAGAGGAGCAGTTCTTC. This codes for CASSLREEQFF.

This clone was observed a single time. The chain couples TRBV7-2 to TRBJ2-3, with 8 nucleotides matching TRBD2. CDR1 is SGHTA, CDR2 FQGNSA, per germline. The CDR3 covers 16 residues. V trimming: 6 bases; J trimming: 6 bases; junction bases outside the gene matches: 14. The CDR3 DNA follows: TGTGCCAGCAGTCTTACATCGAGCGGGGGTAGGGATACGCAGTATTTT. Translated: CASSLTSSGGRDTQYF.

This clone is labeled large (0.1 to 1%). The gene calls are TRBV4-3 and TRBJ2-1; 8 positions match TRBD2. In germline, CDR1 is LGHNA, CDR2 YSLEER. The CDR3 is 16 amino acids. Trimming took 4 bases from V and 4 from J; bases not matched to a gene: 9. The CDR3 here is CASSPEGSGSYNEQFF. The CDR3 DNA follows: TGCGCCAGCAGCCCCGAGGGAAGCGGGAGTTACAATGAGCAGTTCTTC.

This chain joins TRBV27 and TRBJ2-2, with 7 bases matching TRBD2. V lost 6 bases to trimming and J lost 1 base; unmatched junction nucleotides: 5. This CDR3 spans 15 amino acids. Looked up from germline, CDR1 is MNHEY and CDR2 is SMNVEV (reference sequence). CDR3: CASRELAMNTGELFF. For the CDR3, the DNA is TGTGCCAGCAGAGAACTAGCGATGAACACCGGGGAGCTGTTTTTT.

In regard to this clone: The sample holds other DNA sequences that translate to the same CDR3. The V and J genes are TRBV7-3 and TRBJ2-7, with TRBD2 matching 13 bases. The CDR3 contains 15 residues. Looked up from germline, CDR1 is SGHTA and CDR2 is FQGTGA. With V trimmed by 6 bases and J by 2 bases, 4 bases remained unmatched. In nucleotides, the CDR3 is TGTGCCAGCAGTCAAGGACTAGCGGGAGCCTACGAGCAGTACTTC. Its protein is CASSQGLAGAYEQYF.

The chain couples TRBV27 to TRBJ2-5; D is possibly TRBD2 (6 bases). Germline V gives CDR1 MNHEY, CDR2 SMNVEV (reference sequence). The V gene lost 6 bases and the J gene lost 4 bases, with 18 bases spanning the gap. The CDR3 spans 15 residues. The CDR3 loop reads CASRAWGGKGETQYF. The CDR3 bases are TGTGCCAGCAGAGCGTGGGGCGGGAAGGGAGAGACCCAGTACTTC.

The rearrangement joins TRBV29-1 to TRBJ2-1; D is tentatively TRBD1 or TRBD2 (6 bases each). V was pared by 4 bases and J by 6 bases, with 13 bases between. There are 13 residues in the CDR3. CDR1 SQVTM and CDR2 ANQGSEA come from the germline V gene. The CDR3 reads CSVGQVGGNEQFF. CDR3 sequence (DNA): TGCAGCGTTGGACAGGTGGGGGGCAATGAGCAGTTCTTC.

The CDR3 DNA reads as TGTGCCTGGAGTAGGGCTCTGACAGGGGGCAATCAGCCCCAGCATTTT. This translates into CAWSRALTGGNQPQHF. V and J are TRBV30 and TRBJ1-5, with 8 nucleotides matching TRBD1. The germline gives CDR1 GTSNPN, CDR2 SVGIG (reference sequence). The V segment lost 2 bases and the J segment 2 bases; nucleotides outside the gene matches: 8. This CDR3 comprises 16 residues.

V usage is TRBV5-8 and J usage is TRBJ1-5, with D tentatively TRBD1 (5 bases). Trimming left V 0 bases short and J 1 base short, with 11 bases between. Per germline, CDR1 SGHTS and CDR2 YDEGEE. The CDR3 covers 16 residues. CDR3 sequence (DNA): TGTGCCAGCAGCTTGGATAGGGGTTTGAGCAATCAGCCCCAGCATTTT. It is translated as CASSLDRGLSNQPQHF.

J is TRBJ2-4 and V is TRBV7-2; 10 nucleotides line up with TRBD1. The CDR3 length is 15 residues. J lost 7 bases, V lost 3 bases, and 6 bases had no gene match. In germline, CDR1 is SGHTA, CDR2 FQGNSA. Here the CDR3 reads CASSLTAGQGNIQYF. CDR3 bases: TGTGCCAGCAGCTTGACTGCGGGACAGGGGAACATTCAGTACTTC.

This clone was seen a single time. The chain has TRBV7-2 and TRBJ2-7, with D perhaps TRBD2 (6 bases). V was shortened by 2 bases and J by 0 bases, with 14 bases between the two germline ends. The CDR3 sequence is 16 residues long. Germline V lookup: CDR1 SGHTA, CDR2 FQGNSA. The DNA of the CDR3 is TGTGCCAGCAGCTTAAGCGGGCCTTTCTACTCCTACGAGCAGTACTTC. It codes for CASSLSGPFYSYEQYF.

The V and J genes are TRBV5-4 and TRBJ2-2; a weak D match, TRBD2 (5 bases). Germline-derived CDR1 and CDR2 are SGHNT and YYREEE (reference sequence). The ends were cut back, 7 bases at V and 7 bases at J, with 8 bases in the middle. The CDR3 has 11 residues. This chain's CDR3 is CASAGGGELFF. CDR3 nucleotides: TGTGCCAGCGCGGGCGGCGGGGAGCTGTTTTTT.

The rearrangement links TRBV5-1 to TRBJ2-1; the match to TRBD1 covers 7 bases. The germline V gene encodes CDR1 SGHRS and CDR2 YFSETQ. The CDR3 is 14 amino acids. With 6 bases clipped from V and 4 bases from J, the junction kept 7 bases outside the gene matches. CDR3 DNA sequence: TGCGCCAGCAATTTGGCAGGGGGATACAATGAGCAGTTCTTC. Translated, it gives CASNLAGGYNEQFF. Supplemented by reference TRBV5-1 and TRBJ2-1, the full variable domain reads KAGVTQTPRYLIKTRGQQVTLSCSPISGHRSVSWYQQTPGQGLQFLFEYFSETQRNKGNFPGRFSGRQFSNSRSEMNVSTLELGDSALYLCASNLAGGYNEQFFGPGTRLTVL.

J is TRBJ2-7 and V is TRBV20-1; D gene uncertain. V lost 3 bases to trimming and J lost 0 bases, with 3 bases between them. This CDR3 spans 11 amino acids. Germline loops: CDR1 DFQATT, CDR2 SNEGSKA (reference sequence). The CDR3 region is CSARGSYEQYF. As DNA, the CDR3 is TGCAGTGCTAGGGGCTCCTACGAGCAGTACTTC.

This clone was counted a single time. The chain combines TRBV7-6 with TRBJ1-6; no firm D call. This CDR3 spans 12 amino acids. Germline loops: CDR1 SGHVS, CDR2 FNYEAQ. Trimming removed 3 bases at V and 10 bases at J, with 7 bases between. CDR3 sequence: CASSFLGSPLHF. The CDR3 nucleotides read TGTGCCAGCAGCTTCTTGGGATCACCCCTCCACTTT.

The chain joins TRBV6-5 to TRBJ1-5; the match to TRBD1 covers 7 bases. CDR1 is MNHEY, CDR2 SVGAGI, per germline. CDR3 size: 14 residues. Germline trimming cut 4 bases from V and 5 bases from J; bases unmatched to any gene: 5. As DNA, the CDR3 is TGTGCCAGCAGTTTACAGGGGTCTCATCAGCCCCAGCATTTT. Encoded protein: CASSLQGSHQPQHF.